This T cell receptor (beta chain) derives from a study of T cells in lung cancer brain metastases. Study context: Median interval between primary and brain metastasis specimen acquisition was less than 400 days. Overall study findings and caveats: Paired primaries held more unique productive clones than brain metastases (median approximately 4,500 versus 1,500).

Only in-frame clones appear in the TCRdb table, and some are missing; sequencing was by immunoSEQ multiplex PCR. Found here are about 4,900 clones, roughly 84% of them singletons; the top ten hold under 3%. This clone was detected a few times. Its antigen remains unidentified. Patients with a history of multiple malignancies were excluded. This TCR was sampled from a woman aged 45-59 years with non-small cell lung cancer. Sequenced material: tumor tissue from the primary lung tumor.

The CDR3 bases are TGTGCCAGCAGCTTAGCTTTGGCGAATCAGCCCCAGCATTTT. Its translation: CASSLALANQPQHF. The chain has TRBV11-2 and TRBJ1-5, with no clear D. V was pared by 1 base and J by 4 bases, with 8 bases between. CDR1 is SGHAT, CDR2 FQNNGV, per germline. The CDR3 runs to 14 residues.